These 22 T cell receptor beta chains share one sample of origin, sequenced in a study of blood T cell repertoires in COVID-19. Method: immunoSEQ multiplex PCR; TCRdb's copy keeps in-frame clones and lacks some. The sample yields about 92,000 clones, approximately 79% seen once. Sequencing used peripheral blood. These receptors came from a woman at least 80 years old with active or convalescent COVID-19.

J is TRBJ1-4 and V is TRBV2; tentative D call: TRBD1 (5 bases). The CDR3 loop spans 14 amino acids. Germline CDR1 is SNHLY and CDR2 is FYNNEI. The germline V and J ends were trimmed by 6 bases and 7 bases, with 15 bases remaining between them. CDR3 nucleotide sequence: TGTGCCAGCAGCCAGGGCCGATGGAGTGAAAAACTGTTTTTT. Translating gives CASSQGRWSEKLFF.

In its sample, this clone was seen once. The J gene is TRBJ2-7, the V gene TRBV19, with D maybe TRBD1 (6 bases). Looked up from germline, CDR1 is LNHDA and CDR2 is SQIVND (reference sequence). V lost 5 bases and J lost 5, with 16 bases in between. The CDR3 totals 14 residues. This chain's CDR3 is CASSASRDIHEQYF. The CDR3 DNA reads TGTGCCAGTAGTGCTTCCCGGGACATCCACGAGCAGTACTTC.

The chain employs TRBV11-2 and TRBJ2-2, with 10 bases lining up with TRBD1. The CDR3 runs to 18 residues. V shed 0 bases, J shed 6 bases, and the junction held 10 bases outside the gene matches. From germline, CDR1 is SGHAT and CDR2 FQNNGV. The CDR3: CASSLEVSGQGFAGELFF. As DNA, the CDR3 is TGTGCCAGCAGCTTAGAAGTCTCGGGACAGGGGTTCGCCGGGGAGCTGTTTTTT. The variable domain in full, completed from reference TRBV11-2 and TRBJ2-2, reads EAGVAQSPRYKIIEKRQSVAFWCNPISGHATLYWYQQILGQGPKLLIQFQNNGVVDDSQLPKDRFSAERLKGVDSTLKIQPAKLEDSAVYLCASSLEVSGQGFAGELFFGEGSRLTVL.

Only one count was recorded for this clone. The chain couples TRBV20-1 to TRBJ2-7; D is unclear. V lost 6 bases to trimming and J lost 5 bases, with 11 bases between them. The CDR3 runs 11 residues. Germline V gives CDR1 DFQATT, CDR2 SNEGSKA (reference sequence). CDR3 coding DNA: TGCAGTGCCCCTGCCAGGAACGAGCAGTACTTC. Its translation: CSAPARNEQYF.

The rearrangement uses TRBV29-1 and TRBJ1-2; D remains unclear. The CDR3 loop spans 11 amino acids. The V gene lost 6 bases and the J gene lost 1 base, with 6 bases spanning the gap. In germline, CDR1 is SQVTM, CDR2 ANQGSEA. CDR3 in amino acids: CSVTDNYGYTF. The CDR3 region has the DNA TGCAGCGTAACAGATAACTATGGCTACACCTTC.

The gene calls are TRBV5-1 and TRBJ2-1; TRBD2 agrees at 7 bases. The length of the CDR3 is 16 residues. The junction had 9 bases not matched to a gene; V was cut back by 0 bases and J by 6 bases. Germline values: CDR1 SGHRS, CDR2 YFSETQ. In DNA, the CDR3 is TGCGCCAGCAGCTTGGCCCTTGCTAGCGGACTCAATGAGCAGTTCTTC. Its translation: CASSLALASGLNEQFF.

The chain is built from TRBV5-1 and TRBJ2-3; possibly TRBD1 for D (6 bases). Trimming removed 3 bases from V and 2 bases from J, with 13 bases in between. The CDR3 is 15 residues long. CDR1 is SGHRS and CDR2 is YFSETQ in the germline V gene. CDR3 sequence: CASSYTGIPTDTQYF. The CDR3 region has the DNA TGCGCCAGCAGCTATACAGGGATCCCCACAGATACGCAGTATTTT.

CDR3 region: CASSLSVAPPDTQYF. The CDR3 DNA sequence: TGTGCCAGCAGCTTATCCGTAGCCCCCCCAGATACGCAGTATTTT. The chain joins TRBV7-2 to TRBJ2-3; D unclear. V gave up 2 bases and J gave up 4 bases, with 13 bases separating them. Germline values: CDR1 SGHTA, CDR2 FQGNSA. The CDR3 spans 15 residues.

The genes are TRBV27 and TRBJ2-5, with a tentative D call TRBD2 (6 bases). The CDR3 sequence is 13 residues long. The V end was cut by 9 bases, the J end by 0 bases, with 11 bases between. The germline V gene has CDR1 MNHEY and CDR2 SMNVEV (reference sequence). CDR3 DNA sequence: TGTGCCAGTCAGGCGGGGTACCAAGAGACCCAGTACTTC. This encodes CASQAGYQETQYF.

V gene TRBV12-3 or TRBV12-4 combines with J gene TRBJ2-7; D unresolved. This CDR3 has 12 amino acids. V was shortened by 8 bases and J by 3 bases, with 11 bases between the two germline ends. The CDR3 region is CASARILYEQYF. The CDR3 region has the DNA TGTGCCAGCGCGAGAATCCTCTACGAGCAGTACTTC.

The rearrangement joins TRBV21-1 to TRBJ1-2; the D call of TRBD1 is as the table states it, not checked on the DNA. TRBV21-1 is designated a pseudogene. The CDR3 spans 18 residues. The CDR3 DNA sequence: TGTGCCAGCAGCCCCTCGGACGGACAGGGGGTAGCTAACTATGGCTACACCTTC. It codes for CASSPSDGQGVANYGYTF.

This clone has a handful of counts. The rearrangement uses TRBV5-4 and TRBJ2-7, with 10 bases fitting TRBD2. J was trimmed by 5 bases and V by 5 bases; bases with no gene match: 7. The CDR3 is made up of 14 amino acids. Germline V gene lookup returns CDR1 SGHNT and CDR2 YYREEE (reference sequence). Written as DNA, the CDR3 is TGTGCCAGCAGGGAGCGGGGGGGCCCCCACGAGCAGTACTTC. It yields the protein CASRERGGPHEQYF. Complete variable domain (other parts from reference TRBV5-4 and TRBJ2-7): ETGVTQSPTHLIKTRGQQVTLRCSSQSGHNTVSWYQQALGQGPQFIFQYYREEENGRGNFPPRFSGLQFPNYSSELNVNALELDDSALYLCASRERGGPHEQYFGPGTRLTVT.

The V and J genes are TRBV28 and TRBJ2-7; possibly TRBD1 for D (6 bases). The CDR3 covers 14 residues. With 7 bases removed from V and 2 bases from J, the gap between germline ends came to 15 bases. The germline gives CDR1 MDHEN, CDR2 SYDVKM. The DNA of the CDR3 is TGTGCCAGCATGGCCAGGGGCTGGACCTACGAGCAGTACTTC. It is translated as CASMARGWTYEQYF. Full variable domain (rest looked up from reference TRBV28 and TRBJ2-7): DVKVTQSSRYLVKRTGEKVFLECVQDMDHENMFWYRQDPGLGLRLIYFSYDVKMKEKGDIPEGYSVSREKKERFSLILESASTNQTSMYLCASMARGWTYEQYFGPGTRLTVT.

This clone was found a few times. The chain carries TRBV5-4 and TRBJ1-2, with TRBD1 matching over 9 bases. Germline CDR1 and CDR2: SGHNT and YYREEE (reference sequence). This CDR3 has 12 amino acids. The V segment lost 5 bases and the J segment 8 bases; nucleotides outside the gene matches: 4. The DNA of the CDR3 is TGTGCCAGCAGGGGACAGGGTATAGGCTACACCTTC. Protein product: CASRGQGIGYTF.

The sample holds many counts of this clone. This rearrangement joins TRBV2 to TRBJ2-1; D may be TRBD2 (6 bases). Germline V gene lookup returns CDR1 SNHLY and CDR2 FYNNEI. This CDR3 contains 15 residues. V was clipped by 0 bases and J by 4 bases, with 10 bases between them. The CDR3: CASSEAPGLYNEQFF. The CDR3 bases are TGTGCCAGCAGTGAAGCGCCGGGACTGTACAATGAGCAGTTCTTC. Full variable domain (rest looked up from reference TRBV2 and TRBJ2-1): EPEVTQTPSHQVTQMGQEVILRCVPISNHLYFYWYRQILGQKVEFLVSFYNNEISEKSEIFDDQFSVERPDGSNFTLKIRSTKLEDSAMYFCASSEAPGLYNEQFFGPGTRLTVL.

V and J are TRBV6-1 and TRBJ2-7; TRBD2 agrees at 13 bases. Trimming at V came to 2 bases and at J to 6 bases, leaving 7 bases not matched to a gene. From germline, CDR1 is MNHNS and CDR2 SASEGT. The CDR3 loop spans 16 amino acids. CDR3 sequence: CASSETSGGAPREQYF. The CDR3 DNA sequence: TGTGCCAGCAGTGAAACTAGCGGGGGGGCCCCTCGCGAGCAGTACTTC.

The chain joins TRBV18 to TRBJ1-2; D unclear. Trimming shortened V by 4 bases and J by 3 bases, and 12 bases separated the two germline ends. The length of the CDR3 is 14 residues. The V gene's germline CDR1 is KGHSH and CDR2 LQKENI. Here the CDR3 DNA reads TGTGCCAGCTCACTGGCCGTGGGAGACTATGGCTACACCTTC. Protein: CASSLAVGDYGYTF.

The chain uses TRBV6-5 and TRBJ1-6, with D unresolved. V was trimmed by 4 bases and J by 6 bases, leaving 4 bases between them. This CDR3 is built from 12 residues. Germline-derived CDR1 and CDR2 are MNHEY and SVGAGI. CDR3 in amino acids: CASSSGNSPLHF. The CDR3 nucleotides are TGTGCCAGCAGTTCCGGTAATTCACCCCTCCACTTT.

The V and J genes are TRBV5-1 and TRBJ2-5, with a weak D call TRBD2 (7 bases). Between the trimmed V and J ends, which lost 7 bases and 1 base, there was a span of 14 bases. CDR3 length: 14 residues. CDR1 and CDR2 from the germline V gene are SGHRS and YFSETQ. CDR3 sequence reads: CASLQGGAQETQYF. The CDR3 DNA reads TGCGCCAGCCTACAGGGAGGGGCCCAAGAGACCCAGTACTTC.

The rearrangement links TRBV6-2 or TRBV6-3 to TRBJ2-7; no clear D. This CDR3 is 11 amino acids long. V was trimmed by 4 bases and J by 3 bases, leaving 4 bases between them. The germline gives CDR1 MNHEY, CDR2 SVGEGT. In DNA, the CDR3 is TGTGCCAGCAGTTCCAACTACGAGCAGTACTTC. It encodes CASSSNYEQYF.

This chain links TRBV7-2 with TRBJ2-5; the match to TRBD2 covers 10 bases. The CDR3 totals 15 residues. CDR1 SGHTA and CDR2 FQGNSA come from the germline V gene. Losses at the gene ends were 1 base for V and 3 bases for J; bases not matched to a gene: 2. CDR3 bases: TGTGCCAGCAGCTTAGGAGGACTAGCGGAAGAGACCCAGTACTTC. It encodes CASSLGGLAEETQYF. Based on the CDR3 plus reference TRBV7-2 and TRBJ2-5, the full variable domain is GAGVSQSPSNKVTEKGKDVELRCDPISGHTALYWYRQSLGQGLEFLIYFQGNSAPDKSGLPSDRFSAERTGGSVSTLTIQRTQQEDSAVYLCASSLGGLAEETQYFGPGTRLLVL.

Remarks on this clone: One end of the junction is discordant with germline, which a read error may explain. The chain joins TRBV5-6 to TRBJ2-5, with 8 bases aligning to TRBD2. The germline V gene encodes CDR1 SGHDT and CDR2 YYEEEE. The CDR3 is made up of 16 amino acids. The chain's CDR3 is CASSLAGGTLQETQYF. CDR3 DNA sequence: TGTGCCAGCAGTTTGGCGGGGGGCACCCTCCAAGAGACCCAGTACTTC.